The 26 T cell receptor beta chains in this list originate from one sample, sequenced in a study of T cells expressing NK-cell markers. TCRdb reprocessed the 5' RACE reads, keeping one entry per CDR3 protein, no DNA. The table for this sample gives around 380,000 distinct CDR3 sequences. The sample consisted of blood T cells: a sorted CD56 or NKG2C T cell subset, CD4+ or CD8+ T cells, or bulk PBMC T cells (not recorded which). These receptors all come from a woman aged 50 to 65 in good health.

V gene TRBV6-2 or TRBV6-3 combines with J gene TRBJ2-2; the D call of TRBD2 rests on TCRdb alone, since no DNA is present to check it. This CDR3 comprises 12 residues. The germline gives CDR1 MNHEY, CDR2 SVGEGT. CDR3 region: CASKGTTGELFF.

This rearrangement joins TRBV7-2 to TRBJ2-5; without DNA, the TCRdb call of TRBD1 cannot be checked. The CDR3 has 20 residues. Germline CDR1 SGHTA, CDR2 FQGNSA. The CDR3: CASSLSSHYSTGRLQETQYF.

V is TRBV4-1 and J is TRBJ2-1; TCRdb indicates TRBD2, and absent DNA this call remains unverified. From germline, CDR1 is MGHRA and CDR2 YSYEKL. The CDR3 contains 16 residues. The CDR3 spells CASSQPGLRTYNEQFF.

This chain links TRBV5-8 with TRBJ2-7. CDR3 length: 17 amino acids. The germline V gene encodes CDR1 SGHTS and CDR2 YDEGEE. The CDR3 region is CASSLDASPKSSYEQYF.

This rearrangement joins TRBV5-6 to TRBJ2-6; TCRdb's D call of TRBD2 is untestable without DNA. The V gene's germline CDR1 is SGHDT and CDR2 YYEEEE. The CDR3 runs 16 residues. CDR3 region: CASSLERDSGANVLTF.

The rearrangement joins TRBV19 to TRBJ2-1; the TRBD1 assignment by TCRdb is unverifiable without DNA. From germline, CDR1 is LNHDA and CDR2 SQIVND (reference sequence). The CDR3 loop spans 17 amino acids. CDR3 residues: CASSIVGTGASGNEQFF.

The chain has TRBV4-1 and TRBJ2-1; TCRdb's assignment of TRBD1 cannot be checked, as there is no DNA. Germline-derived CDR1 and CDR2 are MGHRA and YSYEKL. The CDR3 spans 16 residues. The CDR3 loop is CASSQEGRGVYNEQFF.

The chain uses TRBV4-1 and TRBJ1-2. Germline CDR1 is MGHRA and CDR2 is YSYEKL. This CDR3 region has 16 residues. CDR3: CASSQERGKANYGYTF.

This chain connects TRBV6-5 to TRBJ1-5; TCRdb proposes TRBD1, but this gene call is untestable without DNA. The CDR3 runs 15 residues. Looked up from germline, CDR1 is MNHEY and CDR2 is SVGAGI. CDR3 sequence: CASGGGQGVNQPQHF.

The chain joins TRBV19 to TRBJ1-1. Germline V gene data show CDR1 as LNHDA and CDR2 as SQIVND (reference sequence). The CDR3 runs to 13 residues. CDR3 sequence: CASSKLGITEAFF.

V is TRBV11-2 and J is TRBJ2-1; the D call from TCRdb, TRBD2, cannot be confirmed without DNA. From germline, CDR1 is SGHAT and CDR2 FQNNGV. The CDR3 covers 14 residues. The CDR3 protein is CASLAEAIYNEQFF.

The CDR3 protein is CASSQGDAGGHQPQHF. The chain uses TRBV3-1 and TRBJ1-5; the D gene TCRdb calls, TRBD1, cannot be checked with no DNA. This CDR3 contains 16 residues. CDR1 and CDR2 from the germline V gene are LGHDT and YNNKEL (reference sequence).

The J gene is TRBJ1-1, the V gene TRBV5-1; TCRdb gives TRBD1 as the D gene, but with no DNA this cannot be confirmed. This CDR3 has 12 residues. The germline gives CDR1 SGHRS, CDR2 YFSETQ. The CDR3 reads CASSLLGARAFF.

The V call is TRBV5-1, the J call TRBJ2-5; the TCRdb D gene call, TRBD1, has no DNA to confirm it. The CDR3 is made up of 15 amino acids. The germline V gene has CDR1 SGHRS and CDR2 YFSETQ. This CDR3 reads CASSPQGQVGGTQYF.

The genes are TRBV12-3 or TRBV12-4 and TRBJ2-3; TCRdb picks TRBD1, but there is no DNA to check that call. The CDR3 length is 14 residues. CDR3 in amino acids: CASSFTGVPDTQYF.

This rearrangement joins TRBV6-5 to TRBJ2-1. CDR3 size: 13 residues. Germline values: CDR1 MNHEY, CDR2 SVGAGI. The CDR3 protein is CASSPAAFGWQFF.

J is TRBJ2-1 and V is TRBV6-4; TCRdb gives TRBD2 as the D gene, but with no DNA this cannot be confirmed. Looked up from germline, CDR1 is MRHNA and CDR2 is SNTAGT. This CDR3 spans 15 amino acids. The CDR3: CASSAEAGLYNEQFF.

The chain uses TRBV5-1 and TRBJ2-1; checking the TCRdb D call of TRBD2 is not possible without DNA. Per the germline V gene, CDR1 is SGHRS and CDR2 is YFSETQ. This CDR3 spans 11 amino acids. This CDR3 reads CASSLLGGRFF.

The V gene is TRBV28, the J gene TRBJ2-7; TCRdb gives TRBD1 as the D gene, but with no DNA this cannot be confirmed. Germline assignment: CDR1 MDHEN and CDR2 SYDVKM. This CDR3 has 14 amino acids. The CDR3 spells CASSILRDSYEQYF.

This chain connects TRBV30 to TRBJ1-2; TCRdb's D call, TRBD1, is unchecked because there is no DNA. Germline V gene sequence: CDR1 GTSNPN, CDR2 SVGIG (reference sequence). This CDR3 is built from 13 residues. CDR3: CAWPGQGRYGYTF.

This sequence joins TRBV2 and TRBJ2-1; no DNA is available, so the TRBD2 call from TCRdb remains unchecked. CDR1 is SNHLY, CDR2 FYNNEI, per germline. There are 12 residues in the CDR3. CDR3 loop: CASSGTSVEQFF.

The chain joins TRBV20-1 to TRBJ2-7; there is no DNA to check the TCRdb D call of TRBD2. Germline V lookup: CDR1 DFQATT, CDR2 SNEGSKA (reference sequence). The CDR3 is 14 amino acids. Here the CDR3 reads CSALPTSGSFEQYF.

The V and J genes are TRBV6-4 and TRBJ1-5. The CDR3 consists of 13 residues. The germline V gene has CDR1 MRHNA and CDR2 SNTAGT. The CDR3 is CASSFDENQPQHF.

J is TRBJ1-2 and V is TRBV5-5. Germline-derived CDR1 and CDR2 are SGHKS and YYEKEE (reference sequence). The CDR3 runs 15 residues. The CDR3 here is CASSLSVGSRYGYTF.

J is TRBJ2-2 and V is TRBV12-5; the D gene TCRdb calls, TRBD2, cannot be checked with no DNA. Germline V lookup: CDR1 LGHNT, CDR2 FRNRAP. This CDR3 spans 18 amino acids. CDR3 sequence reads: CASGSPGLAGVNTGELFF. Together with reference TRBV12-5 and TRBJ2-2, the CDR3 gives the full variable domain: DARVTQTPRHKVTEMGQEVTMRCQPILGHNTVFWYRQTMMQGLELLAYFRNRAPLDDSGMPKDRFSAEMPDATLATLKIQPSEPRDSAVYFCASGSPGLAGVNTGELFFGEGSRLTVL.

The chain links TRBV5-1 to TRBJ2-2; TCRdb reports TRBD1, a call that lacks DNA to check it against. Germline loops: CDR1 SGHRS, CDR2 YFSETQ. This CDR3 has 15 residues. This chain's CDR3 is CASSRDRAHTGELFF.